Below are 32 T cell receptor beta chains sequenced from a single sample in a study of blood T cell repertoires in COVID-19 (dated by TCRdb to the early 2020s). Preparation of the library involved the immunoSEQ multiplex PCR assay. As stored in TCRdb, this immuneACCESS dataset retains in-frame rearrangements with V and J assigned. A fraction of the clones does not appear; measured against another copy, unresolved V genes explain less than half of the discrepancy, and the remainder lacks a known reason. Recorded for this sample are about 220,000 clones; roughly 84% of them occurred a single time. The biggest ten clones account for 3.5% to 4% of the sample. Sequenced sample: peripheral blood. The receptors stem from a woman of 80 years or more with acute or convalescent COVID-19.

The V gene is TRBV6-6, the J gene TRBJ1-1; D may be TRBD1 (6 bases). Trimming removed 2 bases from V and 7 bases from J, with 11 bases in between. Per germline, CDR1 MNHNY and CDR2 SVGAGI (reference sequence). This CDR3 region has 13 residues. The DNA of the CDR3 is TGTGCCAGCAGTTACCCGACAGGCGTTGAAGCTTTCTTT. Translating gives CASSYPTGVEAFF.

This chain links TRBV4-2 with TRBJ2-2; D is possibly TRBD2 (5 bases). CDR1 LGHNA and CDR2 YNFKEQ come from the germline V gene. CDR3 size: 16 residues. V was trimmed by 5 bases and J by 3 bases, leaving 16 bases between them. The CDR3, as DNA: TGTGCCAGCAGCTCACACGGGTCGAGGGACACCGGGGAGCTGTTTTTT. Its translation is CASSSHGSRDTGELFF.

This chain uses TRBV7-2 with TRBJ1-6; D is uncertain. The CDR3 contains 14 residues. Trimming left V 4 bases short and J 0 bases short, with 4 bases between. Germline CDR1 is SGHTA and CDR2 is FQGNSA. Here the CDR3 reads CASSYNSYNSPLHF. CDR3 in DNA: TGTGCCAGCAGCTACAACTCCTATAATTCACCCCTCCACTTT.

The chain carries TRBV4-2 and TRBJ1-5; D gene uncertain. CDR1 is LGHNA and CDR2 is YNFKEQ in the germline V gene. V dropped 2 bases and J dropped 4 bases, with 12 bases sitting between them. This CDR3 contains 15 residues. This CDR3 is CASSQSGQPNQPQHF. For the CDR3, the DNA is TGTGCCAGCAGCCAAAGTGGGCAGCCTAATCAGCCCCAGCATTTT.

This clone was seen more than once but under ten times. The chain joins TRBV27 to TRBJ1-5; no definite D call. V lost 1 base, J lost 4 bases, and 8 bases lay in between. This CDR3 has 14 amino acids. CDR1 is MNHEY and CDR2 is SMNVEV in the germline V gene (reference sequence). CDR3 sequence reads: CASSLYAQNQPQHF. The DNA for the CDR3 is TGTGCCAGCAGTTTATACGCTCAGAATCAGCCCCAGCATTTT.

This chain uses TRBV11-2 with TRBJ1-2, with TRBD1 as a possible D gene (6 bases). V dropped 5 bases and J dropped 2 bases, with 15 bases sitting between them. CDR3 length: 15 residues. CDR1 SGHAT and CDR2 FQNNGV come from the germline V gene. The CDR3 spells CASSHTRTDNYGYTF. CDR3 nucleotide sequence: TGTGCCAGCAGCCATACTCGGACAGACAACTATGGCTACACCTTC.

The chain is built from TRBV11-3 and TRBJ2-1, with D possibly being TRBD1 (5 bases). Germline lookup yields CDR1 SGHNT and CDR2 YENEEA. This CDR3 is 15 amino acids long. The germline V and J ends were trimmed by 2 bases and 9 bases, with 17 bases remaining between them. CDR3 region: CASSLSIGAPGEQFF. CDR3 nucleotides: TGTGCCAGCAGCTTAAGTATAGGGGCGCCGGGTGAGCAGTTCTTC.

This chain joins TRBV2 and TRBJ1-2; 9 bases match TRBD1. In germline, CDR1 is SNHLY, CDR2 FYNNEI. The CDR3 totals 16 residues. With V trimmed by 6 bases and J by 0 bases, 8 bases remained unmatched. This CDR3 is CASRGGTGLANYGYTF. CDR3 nucleotide sequence: TGTGCCAGCAGAGGCGGGACAGGGCTAGCTAACTATGGCTACACCTTC.

The V call is TRBV3-1 (or the pseudogene TRBV3-2), the J call TRBJ2-3, with 10 bases identical to TRBD2. V was pared by 6 bases and J by 3 bases, with 3 bases of the junction left unmatched. Germline CDR1 and CDR2: LGHDT and YNNKEL (reference sequence). CDR3 length equals 14 residues. CDR3 residues: CASSLSGGTDTQYF. For the CDR3, the DNA is TGTGCCAGCAGTCTTAGCGGGGGGACAGATACGCAGTATTTT.

The chain joins TRBV3-1 (or the pseudogene TRBV3-2) to TRBJ2-1, with TRBD1 as a possible D gene (5 bases). Germline lookup yields CDR1 LGHDT and CDR2 YNNKEL (reference sequence). The CDR3 loop spans 16 amino acids. The V and J ends lost 0 bases and 5 bases respectively, with 14 bases between them. The CDR3 protein is CASSQDIVQGHNEQFF. The DNA for the CDR3 is TGTGCCAGCAGCCAAGATATCGTCCAGGGCCACAATGAGCAGTTCTTC.

Comment on this clone: Other DNA variants within this sample encode the same CDR3. This chain uses TRBV6-1 with TRBJ1-5, with 7 bases that match TRBD1. Trimming removed 2 bases from V and 2 bases from J; junction bases left unmatched: 6. In germline, CDR1 is MNHNS, CDR2 SASEGT. This CDR3 has 16 amino acids. CDR3 sequence: CASSERVGGGNQPQHF. The CDR3 region has the DNA TGTGCCAGCAGTGAACGAGTAGGGGGCGGCAATCAGCCCCAGCATTTT.

The V call is TRBV18, the J call TRBJ1-4; D is unresolved. Trimming stripped 2 bases from V and 10 bases from J, with 17 bases between. Germline-derived CDR1 and CDR2 are KGHSH and LQKENI. The CDR3 is 15 amino acids. The CDR3 protein is CASSPESGPRGKLFF. As DNA, the CDR3 is TGTGCCAGCTCACCAGAGTCAGGCCCCCGGGGAAAACTGTTTTTT. Drawing the rest from reference TRBV18 and TRBJ1-4, the complete variable domain is NAGVMQNPRHLVRRRGQEARLRCSPMKGHSHVYWYRQLPEEGLKFMVYLQKENIIDESGMPKERFSAEFPKEGPSILRIQQVVRGDSAAYFCASSPESGPRGKLFFGSGTQLSVL.

The chain employs TRBV10-3 and TRBJ2-5; TRBD1 aligns across 7 bases. In germline, CDR1 is ENHRY, CDR2 SYGVKD. CDR3 size: 13 residues. Trimming cost V 6 bases and J 5 bases; bases outside gene matches: 6. This CDR3 reads CAISTGAGETQYF. The CDR3 DNA sequence: TGTGCCATCAGCACAGGGGCCGGGGAGACCCAGTACTTC.

This clone occurred once. V and J are TRBV29-1 and TRBJ1-1; TRBD1 matches 8 bases. Germline values: CDR1 SQVTM, CDR2 ANQGSEA. V lost 3 bases and J lost 6; bases outside the gene matches: 9. CDR3 length equals 14 residues. The CDR3 protein is CSVEVDRVFPEAFF. For the CDR3, the DNA is TGCAGCGTTGAGGTGGACAGGGTGTTCCCTGAAGCTTTCTTT.

V gene TRBV29-1 combines with J gene TRBJ1-1, with D unclear. V was cut by 3 bases and J by 5 bases, with 13 bases left in between. CDR3 size: 13 residues. The germline V gene has CDR1 SQVTM and CDR2 ANQGSEA. CDR3: CSVDAPGRTEAFF. CDR3 bases: TGCAGCGTTGATGCCCCGGGGAGGACTGAAGCTTTCTTT.

The CDR3 sequence is CASSPEIGRLYEQYF. The CDR3 DNA reads as TGTGCCAGCTCACCTGAAATAGGCAGGCTCTACGAGCAGTACTTC. The V gene is TRBV18, the J gene TRBJ2-7, with unresolved D. There are 15 residues in the CDR3. Between the trimmed V and J ends, which lost 3 bases and 3 bases, there was a span of 15 bases. Germline V gene data show CDR1 as KGHSH and CDR2 as LQKENI.

The chain couples TRBV3-1 (or the pseudogene TRBV3-2) to TRBJ1-6; D may be TRBD1 (6 bases). The CDR3 totals 16 residues. Trimming shortened V by 4 bases and J by 7 bases, and 17 bases separated the two germline ends. The germline V gene encodes CDR1 LGHDT and CDR2 YNNKEL (reference sequence). The CDR3 loop is CASSPGGGLQNSPLHF. CDR3 nucleotide sequence: TGTGCCAGCAGCCCCGGGGGGGGGCTCCAGAATTCACCCCTCCACTTT.

V is TRBV6-5 and J is TRBJ2-3; D may be TRBD2 (6 bases). V was trimmed by 9 bases and J by 2 bases, leaving 12 bases between them. The length of the CDR3 is 13 residues. The germline V gene has CDR1 MNHEY and CDR2 SVGAGI. The CDR3 loop is CASIAATTDTQYF. CDR3 nucleotide sequence: TGTGCCAGTATAGCGGCGACCACAGATACGCAGTATTTT.

The chain couples TRBV6-5 to TRBJ1-2, with D maybe TRBD1 (5 bases). The V gene's germline CDR1 is MNHEY and CDR2 SVGAGI. This CDR3 comprises 15 residues. V was pared by 8 bases and J by 1 base, with 17 bases between. This chain's CDR3 is CASVGGGVGNYGYTF. Written as DNA, the CDR3 is TGTGCCAGCGTCGGTGGAGGGGTAGGTAACTATGGCTACACCTTC.

As concerns this clone: A junction boundary mismatches the germline segment, possibly from a read error. The rearrangement links TRBV6-1 to TRBJ2-1, with D uncertain. Germline V gene data show CDR1 as MNHNS and CDR2 as SASEGT. The CDR3 runs to 15 residues. The CDR3 DNA reads as TGTGCCAGCAGGGAAGACACGGGCTCCTACAATGAGCAGTTCTTC. Protein: CASREDTGSYNEQFF.

The rearrangement uses TRBV7-9 and TRBJ2-7; D ambiguous. CDR3 length equals 12 residues. Trimming cost V 3 bases and J 3 bases, with 6 bases left between them. Germline CDR1 reads SEHNR; CDR2 reads FQNEAQ (reference sequence). CDR3: CASSFTGYEQYF. CDR3 bases: TGTGCCAGCAGCTTTACCGGCTACGAGCAGTACTTC.

The chain joins TRBV29-1 to TRBJ2-3; maybe TRBD1 (5 bases). From germline, CDR1 is SQVTM and CDR2 ANQGSEA. The V end was cut by 4 bases, the J end by 3 bases, with 14 bases between. The CDR3 totals 14 residues. CDR3 sequence reads: CSVGLRVGTDTQYF. CDR3 nucleotide sequence: TGCAGCGTTGGTCTCAGGGTAGGGACAGATACGCAGTATTTT.

The chain recombines TRBV27 with TRBJ2-2; no clear D. Germline V CDR1 and CDR2: MNHEY, SMNVEV (reference sequence). The CDR3 contains 14 residues. The germline V and J ends were trimmed by 7 bases and 4 bases, with 13 bases remaining between them. Here the CDR3 DNA reads TGTGCCAGCACCATCCGACATGGCACCGGGGAGCTGTTTTTT. Translating it yields CASTIRHGTGELFF.

The chain links TRBV5-1 to TRBJ2-1; TRBD2 aligns across 12 bases. CDR1 and CDR2 from the germline V gene are SGHRS and YFSETQ. V was pared by 1 base and J by 4 bases, with 9 bases of the junction left unmatched. CDR3 length: 18 residues. In DNA, the CDR3 is TGCGCCAGCAGCTTGCAAGCCACTAGCGGGGGGTTATACAATGAGCAGTTCTTC. Translating gives CASSLQATSGGLYNEQFF.

In its sample, this clone was seen a few times. The V gene is TRBV24-1, the J gene TRBJ1-1; D may be TRBD1 (5 bases). Germline V CDR1 and CDR2: KGHDR, SFDVKD. V was trimmed by 6 bases and J by 1 base, leaving 5 bases between them. This CDR3 region has 12 residues. In DNA form, the CDR3 reads TGTGCCACCAGTCAGGGGAACACTGAAGCTTTCTTT. It is translated as CATSQGNTEAFF.

A single count supports this clone. For the CDR3, the DNA is TGCGGCCTTCTCTTCACAGATACGCAGTATTTT. This sequence encodes CGLLFTDTQYF. The genes are TRBV20-1 and TRBJ2-3; D unresolved. The CDR3 is 11 residues long. Germline CDR1 reads DFQATT; CDR2 reads SNEGSKA (reference sequence).

V is TRBV6-6 and J is TRBJ2-7; D not certain. Germline CDR1 MNHNY, CDR2 SVGAGI (reference sequence). This CDR3 has 12 residues. V lost 0 bases, J lost 4 bases, and 4 bases lay in between. The CDR3 nucleotides read TGTGCCAGCAGTTACTCTATTTACGAGCAGTACTTC. As protein: CASSYSIYEQYF.

The J gene is TRBJ2-7, the V gene TRBV27, with 10 nucleotides matching TRBD2. The CDR3 length is 16 residues. J gave up 1 base and V 11 bases, and 14 bases lay outside the gene matches. Germline V lookup: CDR1 MNHEY, CDR2 SMNVEV (reference sequence). CDR3 coding DNA: TGTGCCTTAGAGGCACTAGCGGGGTTGAGATCCTACGAGCAGTACTTC. As protein: CALEALAGLRSYEQYF.

The V call is TRBV19, the J call TRBJ2-7, with 8 bases aligning to TRBD1. Losses at the gene ends were 0 bases for V and 6 bases for J; bases not matched to a gene: 4. Germline assignment: CDR1 LNHDA and CDR2 SQIVND (reference sequence). The CDR3 has 14 amino acids. Here the CDR3 reads CASSIEDRVGEQYF. Here the CDR3 DNA reads TGTGCCAGTAGTATAGAGGACAGGGTGGGCGAGCAGTACTTC.

The CDR3 nucleotides read TGTGCCAGCAGTTTCGAACTAGCGGCCAATGAGCAGTTCTTC. It specifies CASSFELAANEQFF. The chain uses TRBV28 and TRBJ2-1, with 8 bases lining up with TRBD2. After removal of 3 bases from V and 6 bases from J, the junction contained 4 bases not matched to a gene. The CDR3 length is 14 residues. The germline gives CDR1 MDHEN, CDR2 SYDVKM.

This clone was seen once. The chain carries TRBV6-5 and TRBJ1-3; 9 bases line up with TRBD1. Germline V gene data show CDR1 as MNHEY and CDR2 as SVGAGI. Trimming at V came to 4 bases and at J to 3 bases, leaving 4 bases not matched to a gene. The CDR3 has 15 residues. As DNA, the CDR3 is TGTGCCAGCAGTTTCCGGGACAGGGATGGAAACACCATATATTTT. Its translation is CASSFRDRDGNTIYF.

The rearrangement links TRBV21-1 to TRBJ2-6; the D call TRBD1 from the table was never checked on the DNA. TRBV21-1 is a listed pseudogene. CDR3 length: 21 amino acids. For the CDR3, the DNA is TGTGCCAGCAGCAATCGGACCCAGGGAATCTTCAGGTTAGTTGGGGCCAACGTCCTGACTTTC. It encodes CASSNRTQGIFRLVGANVLTF.